These T cell receptor beta chains were read from a single sample in a study of blood T cell repertoires in COVID-19. Sequencing used immunoSEQ multiplex PCR; TCRdb keeps in-frame clones, though not all of them. The sample yields more than 45,000 clones, roughly 89% seen once. The sample taken for sequencing was peripheral blood. The source of these receptors is an older man with active COVID-19. Both conserved end residues are part of each CDR3. The order of the fields is V gene, clone size, D gene, J gene, CDR3 DNA, CDR3 protein. The D gene is left open where the match is weak. Rows give clone size only sometimes, using once, few, many, or a class for an expanded clone.

v_call: TRBV6-6
clone_size: NA
d_call: NA
j_call: TRBJ1-5
cdr3_nt: TGTGCCAGCAGTAAACAGGGCTATAGCAATCAGCCCCAGCATTTT
cdr3_aa: CASSKQGYSNQPQHF

v_call: TRBV27
clone_size: NA
d_call: NA
j_call: TRBJ1-6
cdr3_nt: TGTGCCAGCAGTTTTTCCACGCCGCGTCTCCTCCACTTT
cdr3_aa: CASSFSTPRLLHF

v_call: TRBV25-1
clone_size: NA
d_call: NA
j_call: TRBJ1-3
cdr3_nt: TGTGCCAGCAGTGAATATGGGCGGAGGACTTCTGGAAACACCATATATTTT
cdr3_aa: CASSEYGRRTSGNTIYF

v_call: TRBV19
clone_size: NA
d_call: NA
j_call: TRBJ2-7
cdr3_nt: TGTGCCAGTCGGAACAGGAGTCCGGACTACGAGCAGTACTTC
cdr3_aa: CASRNRSPDYEQYF

v_call: TRBV27
clone_size: few
d_call: NA
j_call: TRBJ2-1
cdr3_nt: TGTGCCAGCAGTGTCACAGGGAGCTCCTACAATGAGCAGTTCTTC
cdr3_aa: CASSVTGSSYNEQFF

v_call: TRBV4-1
clone_size: NA
d_call: TRBD2
j_call: TRBJ2-5
cdr3_nt: TGCGCCAGCAGCCAGTTGGGGACTAGCGGGGGGGCAGAGACCCAGTACTTC
cdr3_aa: CASSQLGTSGGAETQYF

v_call: TRBV30
clone_size: few
d_call: NA
j_call: TRBJ2-7
cdr3_nt: TGTGCCTGGAGTGTAAAAGGTACTAGTCCCGAGCAGTACTTC
cdr3_aa: CAWSVKGTSPEQYF

v_call: TRBV6-6
clone_size: NA
d_call: NA
j_call: TRBJ1-1
cdr3_nt: TGTGCCAGCAGTTACGAACAGAACACTGAAGCTTTCTTT
cdr3_aa: CASSYEQNTEAFF

v_call: TRBV7-9
clone_size: NA
d_call: TRBD1
j_call: TRBJ1-2
cdr3_nt: TGTGCCAGCAGCTTAGCCCGGGACAGAAGTTATGGCTACACCTTC
cdr3_aa: CASSLARDRSYGYTF

v_call: TRBV2
clone_size: NA
d_call: TRBD2
j_call: TRBJ2-1
cdr3_nt: TGTGCCAGCTTCGCGGGGGGGACCTACAATGAGCAGTTCTTC
cdr3_aa: CASFAGGTYNEQFF

v_call: TRBV30
clone_size: NA
d_call: NA
j_call: TRBJ1-5
cdr3_nt: TGTGCCTGGAGTACGGACAGTAATCAGCCCCAGCATTTT
cdr3_aa: CAWSTDSNQPQHF

v_call: TRBV7-2
clone_size: NA
d_call: TRBD2
j_call: TRBJ2-3
cdr3_nt: TGTGCCAGCAGCCAAACTCTGGCGGGGCGGGGGGTCCGCACAGATACGCAGTATTTT
cdr3_aa: CASSQTLAGRGVRTDTQYF

v_call: TRBV30
clone_size: NA
d_call: NA
j_call: TRBJ2-7
cdr3_nt: TGTGCCGGCCGCGTACTAACCCTGGGCGAGCAGTACTTC
cdr3_aa: CAGRVLTLGEQYF

v_call: TRBV19
clone_size: NA
d_call: NA
j_call: TRBJ2-7
cdr3_nt: TGTGCCAGTAGTATACTGGGGGGCTCCTACGAGCAGTACTTC
cdr3_aa: CASSILGGSYEQYF

v_call: TRBV5-1
clone_size: NA
d_call: TRBD1
j_call: TRBJ1-3
cdr3_nt: TGCGCCAGCAGCTTGGGACAGGGTGAAAACACCATATATTTT
cdr3_aa: CASSLGQGENTIYF

v_call: TRBV3-1/TRBV3-2
clone_size: NA
d_call: NA
j_call: TRBJ2-1
cdr3_nt: TGTGCCAGCAGCCCCGACATGCTCAATGAGCAGTTCTTC
cdr3_aa: CASSPDMLNEQFF

v_call: TRBV19
clone_size: NA
d_call: TRBD1
j_call: TRBJ1-2
cdr3_nt: TGTGCCAGTAGTATAGATCTCACAGGGGGCTATGGCTACACCTTC
cdr3_aa: CASSIDLTGGYGYTF

v_call: TRBV7-2
clone_size: NA
d_call: NA
j_call: TRBJ1-4
cdr3_nt: TGTGCCAGCAGCTTAGGTCGGGGGTCGTATGAAAAACTGTTTTTT
cdr3_aa: CASSLGRGSYEKLFF

v_call: TRBV5-8
clone_size: NA
d_call: NA
j_call: TRBJ2-5
cdr3_nt: TGTGCCAGCGCTCCGGGACTGATCCAAGAGACCCAGTACTTC
cdr3_aa: CASAPGLIQETQYF